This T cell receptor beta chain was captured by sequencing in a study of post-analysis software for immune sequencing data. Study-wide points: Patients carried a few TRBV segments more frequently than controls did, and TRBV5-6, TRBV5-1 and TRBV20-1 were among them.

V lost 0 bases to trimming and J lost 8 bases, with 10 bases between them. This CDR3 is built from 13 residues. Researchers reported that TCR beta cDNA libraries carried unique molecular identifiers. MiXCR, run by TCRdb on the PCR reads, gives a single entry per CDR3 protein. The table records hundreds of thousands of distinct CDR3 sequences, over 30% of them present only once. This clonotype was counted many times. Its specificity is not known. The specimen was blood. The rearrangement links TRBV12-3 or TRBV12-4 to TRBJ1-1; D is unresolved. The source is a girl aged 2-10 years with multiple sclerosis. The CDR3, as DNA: TGTGCCAGCAGTTTAGCGCATTGGGGAGAAGCTTTCTTT. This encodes CASSLAHWGEAFF.